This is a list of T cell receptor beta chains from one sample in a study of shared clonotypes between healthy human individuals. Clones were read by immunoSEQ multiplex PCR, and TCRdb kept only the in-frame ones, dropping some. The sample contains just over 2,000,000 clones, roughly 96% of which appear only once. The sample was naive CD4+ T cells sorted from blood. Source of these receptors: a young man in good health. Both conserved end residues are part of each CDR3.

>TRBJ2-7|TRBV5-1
CASSPSTDSYEQYF
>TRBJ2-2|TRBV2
CASTSRAGELFF
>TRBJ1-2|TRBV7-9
CASSLDRAAYGYTF
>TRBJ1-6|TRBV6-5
CASSRTFNSPLHF
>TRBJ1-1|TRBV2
CASSLSGQGAFQAFF
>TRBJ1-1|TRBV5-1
CASSLEGDMTTEAFF
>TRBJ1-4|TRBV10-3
CAISDGPNEKLFF
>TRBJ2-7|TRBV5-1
CASSVGTVKVEQYF
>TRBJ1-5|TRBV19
CASSITQVGNQPQHF
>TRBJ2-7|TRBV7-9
CASRGTEISGSSTYEQYF
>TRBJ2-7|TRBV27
CASSSPAESSYEQYF
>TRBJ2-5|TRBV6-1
CASSSGGGGETQYF
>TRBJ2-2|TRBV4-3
CASSQVWAGGTGELFF
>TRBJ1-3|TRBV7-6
CASSLGRGRETIYF
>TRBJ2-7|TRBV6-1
CASSEGRGVPTDEQYF
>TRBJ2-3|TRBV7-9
CASTLGGPTDTQYF
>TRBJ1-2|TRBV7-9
CASSSPDREYGYTF
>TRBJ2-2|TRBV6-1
CASQGLVSSRGELFF
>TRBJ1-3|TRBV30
CACEGTASGNTIYF
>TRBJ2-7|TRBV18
CASSPLTGSYEQYF
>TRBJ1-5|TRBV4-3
CASSPEVGGNQPQHF
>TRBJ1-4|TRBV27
CASSLNSATNEKLFF
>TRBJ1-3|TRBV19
CASHQRSTGNTIYF
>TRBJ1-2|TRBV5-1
CASSLGNTPSGYTF
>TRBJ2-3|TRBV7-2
CASSLAGSRSDTQYF
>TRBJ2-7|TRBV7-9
CASSLGQTLSYEQYF
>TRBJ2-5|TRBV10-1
CASSELVDGTQYF
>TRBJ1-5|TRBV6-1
CASSENGNAQPQHF
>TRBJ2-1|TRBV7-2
CASSFQWDPSYNEQFF
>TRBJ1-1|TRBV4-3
CASSQSPGRTEAFF
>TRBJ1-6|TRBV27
CASSSSPFQGGSPLHF
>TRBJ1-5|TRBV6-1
CASRGGSNQPQHF
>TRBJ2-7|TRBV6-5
CASSSTHTGSYEQYF
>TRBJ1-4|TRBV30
CAWGRAPEKLFF
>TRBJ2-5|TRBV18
CASSAALVETQYF
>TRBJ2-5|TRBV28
CASSFRVRGETQYF
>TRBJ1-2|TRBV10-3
CAILGARNGYTF
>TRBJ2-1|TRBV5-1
CASSFSQKNEQFF
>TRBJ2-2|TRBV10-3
CAISEPGLAGGRTGELFF
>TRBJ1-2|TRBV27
CASSLRTGTQNYGYTF
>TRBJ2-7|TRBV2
CASTSGLLEDEQYF
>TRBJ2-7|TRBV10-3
CAISRDPYEQYF
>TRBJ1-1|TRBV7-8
CASSPLGWGTEAFF
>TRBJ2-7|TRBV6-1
CASKASVGEYEQYF
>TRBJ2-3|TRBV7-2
CASIPGVDTDTQYF
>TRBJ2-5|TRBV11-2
CASSLGTSGGRETRYF